The TCR beta chain under discussion was sequenced for a study of blood T cell repertoires in COVID-19. Study context: COVID-19 samples collected from the United States, Italy and Spain covered acute and convalescent phases.

V dropped 5 bases and J dropped 2; count of bases not matched to a gene: 3. The germline V gene has CDR1 MNHEY and CDR2 SVGEGT. This CDR3 spans 14 amino acids. Per the original methods: Amplification of reference gene primers was used by the study to estimate nucleated cell counts. Assay: immunoSEQ multiplex PCR; the TCRdb copy retains only in-frame clones and omits some. V and J calls and clone size are copied from that table; D and trimming were computed from the DNA. Of over 200,000 clones in the sample, roughly 86% were seen once. Sequencing used peripheral blood. The genes are TRBV6-2 or TRBV6-3 and TRBJ2-1, with 7 bases fitting TRBD2. The TCR sequence derives from a woman between 40 and 55 years old with acute or convalescent COVID-19. The CDR3 DNA is TGTGCCAGCAGTCAGCGGGGTACCTACAATGAGCAGTTCTTC. It translates to CASSQRGTYNEQFF.